These 10 T cell receptor beta chains share one sample of origin, sequenced in a study of blood T cells in healthy people across ages. A second PCR of 7 to 11 cycles used a sample-barcoded 5' primer and a J-beta primer mix. MiXCR, run by TCRdb on the 5' RACE reads, gives a single entry per CDR3 protein. The table includes over 1,500,000 distinct CDR3 sequences, just under 50% detected once. The sequencing input was blood. These receptors were taken from a woman in her thirties or forties in good health.

The genes are TRBV27 and TRBJ1-2, with unresolved D. The CDR3 length is 14 residues. The germline V gene has CDR1 MNHEY and CDR2 SMNVEV (reference sequence). The ends were cut back, 0 bases at V and 8 bases at J, with 13 bases in the middle. The CDR3 DNA follows: TGTGCCAGCAGTTTATCGGCGGGGTTGGGGGGCTACACCTTC. This gives the protein CASSLSAGLGGYTF.

The chain carries TRBV5-1 and TRBJ2-7, with TRBD1 identical over 7 bases. Per germline, CDR1 SGHRS and CDR2 YFSETQ. The CDR3 is 13 amino acids. The V gene end was trimmed by 5 bases and the J gene end by 3 bases; junction bases not matched to a gene: 5. The CDR3 here is CASRRAGGYEQYF. The DNA for the CDR3 is TGCGCCAGCAGAAGGGCAGGGGGCTACGAGCAGTACTTC.

The rearrangement links TRBV6-6 to TRBJ1-5, with D tentatively TRBD1 (6 bases). The CDR3 loop spans 13 amino acids. The V end was cut by 10 bases, the J end by 7 bases, with 17 bases between. Germline V gives CDR1 MNHNY, CDR2 SVGAGI (reference sequence). CDR3 residues: CATTQGFRQPQHF. As DNA, the CDR3 is TGTGCCACTACTCAGGGGTTTCGGCAGCCCCAGCATTTT.

The rearrangement joins TRBV9 to TRBJ1-2; 9 bases agree with TRBD1. Trimming cost V 0 bases and J 5 bases; bases outside gene matches: 5. CDR3 length: 15 residues. Germline V gene data show CDR1 as SGDLS and CDR2 as YYNGEE. The DNA for the CDR3 is TGTGCCAGCAGCGTAGGGGACAGGGAGGGGTATGGCTACACCTTC. This sequence encodes CASSVGDREGYGYTF.

Here the CDR3 reads CASSAITLSSYEQYF. The CDR3 nucleotides read TGTGCCAGCAGTGCTATAACCCTAAGCTCCTACGAGCAGTACTTC. This chain connects TRBV6-1 to TRBJ2-7; D gene uncertain. Germline CDR1 and CDR2: MNHNS and SASEGT. V lost 4 bases to trimming and J lost 0 bases, with 13 bases between them. The CDR3 is 15 residues long.

This clonotype was counted ten times or more. The V gene is TRBV29-1, the J gene TRBJ2-4, with 7 positions matching TRBD1. The length of the CDR3 is 19 residues. Germline V CDR1 and CDR2: SQVTM, ANQGSEA. Trimming at V came to 1 base and at J to 0 bases, leaving 15 bases not matched to a gene. The CDR3 here is CSVEGLWGQFDLAKNIQYF. CDR3 nucleotide sequence: TGCAGCGTTGAAGGGTTATGGGGACAGTTCGATTTAGCCAAAAACATTCAGTACTTC.

The chain has TRBV6-2 or TRBV6-3 and TRBJ2-3, with TRBD2 identical over 7 bases. From germline, CDR1 is MNHEY and CDR2 SVGEGT. V lost 6 bases to trimming and J lost 5 bases; unmatched junction nucleotides: 11. The CDR3 is 15 amino acids. The CDR3 region is CASSRQRPGGDTQYF. In DNA, the CDR3 is TGTGCCAGCAGCCGACAGCGACCGGGAGGAGATACGCAGTATTTT.

This clonotype was detected only a few times. This may arise from a read error, as a much more abundant clone is one base away. The rearrangement uses TRBV6-2 or TRBV6-3 and TRBJ2-1; tentatively, D is TRBD2 (5 bases). CDR3 size: 15 residues. Per germline, CDR1 MNHEY and CDR2 SVGEGT. V shed 5 bases and J shed 0 bases, with 11 bases lying between them. CDR3 protein: CASSPDWSSYNEQFF. Here the CDR3 DNA reads TGTGCCAGCAGTCCGGACTGGAGCTCCTACAATGAGCAGTTCTTC.

This clonotype was counted only a few times. The chain couples TRBV6-2 or TRBV6-3 to TRBJ2-6; 7 bases agree with TRBD2. V gave up 2 bases and J gave up 1 base; unmatched junction bases: 8. CDR1 and CDR2 from the germline V gene are MNHEY and SVGEGT. The CDR3 sequence is 18 residues long. DNA of the CDR3: TGTGCCAGCAGTTACAATCCTGGGCGGGAGTCTGGGGCCAACGTCCTGACTTTC. Its translation is CASSYNPGRESGANVLTF.

The chain has TRBV4-2 and TRBJ2-1; 13 nucleotides align to TRBD2. The ends lost 3 bases at V and 13 bases at J; junction bases unmatched: 9. Germline lookup yields CDR1 LGHNA and CDR2 YNFKEQ. The length of the CDR3 is 15 residues. The CDR3 nucleotides read TGTGCCAGCAGCCATGACGGACTAGCGGGGGAGACCCAGTTCTTC. It is translated as CASSHDGLAGETQFF.